This TCR beta chain was profiled in a study of blood T cell repertoires in COVID-19. Original processing notes: Reference gene primer amplification gave estimated nucleated cell counts. Here immunoSEQ multiplex PCR was the method, and the copy in TCRdb shows in-frame clones only, minus some. The V and J calls and clone size come from that table; D and trimming were worked out from the DNA. The data contain more than 55,000 clones, approximately 80% of them singletons. The V and J ends lost 2 bases and 4 bases, in that order; junction bases with no gene match: 5. In germline, CDR1 is SGHRS, CDR2 YFSETQ. CDR3 length equals 14 residues.

This sequence originates from an elderly man with active or convalescent COVID-19. The sequenced sample consisted of peripheral blood. V gene TRBV5-1 combines with J gene TRBJ1-1; the match to TRBD1 covers 7 bases. The CDR3 here is CASSFHRGVTEAFF. The CDR3 DNA reads TGCGCCAGCAGCTTTCACAGGGGAGTCACTGAAGCTTTCTTT.